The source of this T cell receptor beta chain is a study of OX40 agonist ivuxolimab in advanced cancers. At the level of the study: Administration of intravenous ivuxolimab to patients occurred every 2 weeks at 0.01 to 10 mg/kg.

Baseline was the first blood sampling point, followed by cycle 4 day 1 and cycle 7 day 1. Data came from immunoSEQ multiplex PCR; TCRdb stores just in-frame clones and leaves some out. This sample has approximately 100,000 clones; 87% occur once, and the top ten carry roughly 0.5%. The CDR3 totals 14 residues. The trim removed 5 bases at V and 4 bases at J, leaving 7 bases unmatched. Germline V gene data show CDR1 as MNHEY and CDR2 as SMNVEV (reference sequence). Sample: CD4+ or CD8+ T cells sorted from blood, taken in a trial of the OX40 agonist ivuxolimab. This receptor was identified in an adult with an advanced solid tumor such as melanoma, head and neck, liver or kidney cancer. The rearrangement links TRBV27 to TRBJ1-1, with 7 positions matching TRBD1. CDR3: CASSRQGAGTEAFF. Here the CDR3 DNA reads TGTGCCAGCAGTCGACAGGGAGCAGGCACTGAAGCTTTCTTT.